The 10 T cell receptor beta chains below all came from one sample that was sequenced in a study of blood T cell repertoires in COVID-19. Method: immunoSEQ multiplex PCR; TCRdb's copy keeps in-frame clones and lacks some. This table holds some 300,000 clones, nearly 90% found once. Material for sequencing was peripheral blood. These receptors came from a woman in her thirties with COVID-19, enrolled during active disease.

The V and J genes are TRBV19 and TRBJ2-7; TRBD2 matches 11 bases. CDR3 size: 14 residues. Germline assignment: CDR1 LNHDA and CDR2 SQIVND (reference sequence). Trimming at V came to 5 bases and at J to 7 bases, leaving 7 bases not matched to a gene. The CDR3 here is CASSALLAGVEQYF. The CDR3 DNA reads TGTGCCAGTAGTGCCCTACTAGCGGGGGTTGAGCAGTACTTC.

The V and J genes are TRBV5-1 and TRBJ2-5; D gene unclear. Germline assignment: CDR1 SGHRS and CDR2 YFSETQ. The CDR3 spans 14 residues. Trimming cost V 1 base and J 2 bases, with 9 bases left between them. The CDR3 loop is CASSLLTEQETQYF. The CDR3 DNA reads as TGCGCCAGCAGCTTGCTTACAGAACAAGAGACCCAGTACTTC. Combining the CDR3 with reference TRBV5-1 and TRBJ2-5 gives the whole variable domain KAGVTQTPRYLIKTRGQQVTLSCSPISGHRSVSWYQQTPGQGLQFLFEYFSETQRNKGNFPGRFSGRQFSNSRSEMNVSTLELGDSALYLCASSLLTEQETQYFGPGTRLLVL.

A single count supports this clone. V usage is TRBV7-2 and J usage is TRBJ1-5, with 7 bases lining up with TRBD1. The CDR3 runs to 14 residues. The germline CDR1 and CDR2 sequences are SGHTA and FQGNSA. V lost 5 bases to trimming and J lost 7 bases; unmatched junction nucleotides: 8. CDR3 in DNA: TGTGCCAGCAGCCCCCGACAGGGCGGGCAGCCCCAGCATTTT. Translated, it gives CASSPRQGGQPQHF.

The chain employs TRBV10-1 and TRBJ2-3; TRBD2 aligns across 12 bases. The germline V gene encodes CDR1 WNHNN and CDR2 SYGVQD (reference sequence). The CDR3 covers 17 residues. Trimming cost V 6 bases and J 0 bases; bases outside gene matches: 7. CDR3 sequence: CASRYRLAGVSTDTQYF. CDR3 coding DNA: TGCGCCAGCAGATACAGACTAGCGGGGGTTAGCACAGATACGCAGTATTTT.

The chain has TRBV18 and TRBJ1-5; D may be TRBD1 (5 bases). V lost 4 bases, J lost 7 bases, and 11 bases lay in between. In germline, CDR1 is KGHSH, CDR2 LQKENI. This CDR3 region has 13 residues. In DNA, the CDR3 is TGTGCCAGCTCACTGGACACGAGGCAGCCCCAGCATTTT. This sequence encodes CASSLDTRQPQHF.

The chain recombines TRBV19 with TRBJ2-1, with a weak D call TRBD2 (6 bases). Germline lookup yields CDR1 LNHDA and CDR2 SQIVND (reference sequence). The CDR3 runs to 11 residues. V was cut by 2 bases and J by 10 bases, with 6 bases left in between. The CDR3 is CASSIRGEQFF. DNA for the CDR3: TGTGCCAGTAGTATACGGGGGGAGCAGTTCTTC. Full variable domain (outside the CDR3, taken from reference TRBV19 and TRBJ2-1): DGGITQSPKYLFRKEGQNVTLSCEQNLNHDAMYWYRQDPGQGLRLIYYSQIVNDFQKGDIAEGYSVSREKKESFPLTVTSAQKNPTAFYLCASSIRGEQFFGPGTRLTVL.

A word on this clone: The sample contains more than one DNA sequence encoding this CDR3. The chain combines TRBV3-1 (or the pseudogene TRBV3-2) with TRBJ1-6; 8 positions match TRBD1. V gave up 1 base and J gave up 9 bases; unmatched junction bases: 5. CDR3 length: 15 amino acids. CDR1 is LGHDT, CDR2 YNNKEL, per germline (reference sequence). Here the CDR3 reads CASSQGTGYGSPLHF. In nucleotides, the CDR3 is TGTGCCAGCAGCCAAGGGACAGGGTATGGTTCACCCCTCCACTTT.

The chain joins TRBV6-5 to TRBJ1-1; no clear D. Germline V gene data show CDR1 as MNHEY and CDR2 as SVGAGI. V lost 0 bases, J lost 6 bases, and 14 bases lay in between. This CDR3 contains 15 residues. Here the CDR3 DNA reads TGTGCCAGCAGTTACTCGGCAGCAGGAGGTGCTGAAGCTTTCTTT. Its protein product is CASSYSAAGGAEAFF.

The rearrangement links TRBV18 to TRBJ1-1, with 8 bases identical to TRBD1. Germline loops: CDR1 KGHSH, CDR2 LQKENI. This CDR3 is 17 amino acids long. Unmatched junction bases numbered 11, after V lost 3 bases and J lost 2 bases. As DNA, the CDR3 is TGTGCCAGCTCACCCCTGGACAGGGTTCGGTCTAACACTGAAGCTTTCTTT. Residues: CASSPLDRVRSNTEAFF.

The chain carries TRBV18 and TRBJ2-1; 8 bases are a match to TRBD1. The V and J ends lost 6 bases and 6 bases, in that order; junction bases with no gene match: 10. The CDR3 sequence is 15 residues long. Germline assignment: CDR1 KGHSH and CDR2 LQKENI. The CDR3 region is CASSLGAGGSNEQFF. For the CDR3, the DNA is TGTGCCAGCTCCCTCGGGGCAGGGGGCAGCAATGAGCAGTTCTTC.